The source of this TCR beta chain is a study of T cell changes during pregnancy in multiple sclerosis. TCRdb's copy holds only in-frame clones and misses some; the assay was immunoSEQ multiplex PCR. This table has 30,000 to 35,000 clones, 70% to 90% appearing once. This receptor was obtained from a female donor with multiple sclerosis, enrolled in a pregnancy study. Sequencing used CD8+ T cells from peripheral blood mononuclear cells, obtained in the second trimester of pregnancy.

CDR3 sequence (DNA): TGTGCCAGCAGTTACCAAGAGGATGGCTACACCTTC. Translation gives CASSYQEDGYTF. The V gene is TRBV6-6, the J gene TRBJ1-2; D not certain. CDR1 MNHNY and CDR2 SVGAGI come from the germline V gene (reference sequence). CDR3 length: 12 residues. Trimming cost V 2 bases and J 6 bases, with 7 bases left between them.